This T cell receptor beta chain derives from a study of blood T cell repertoires in COVID-19. On the study more broadly: Specimens from acute and convalescent COVID-19 originated in the United States, Italy and Spain. The cDNA or gDNA used as material had been derived from T cells, B-cell-depleted T cells, or PBMCs.

In its sample, this clone was seen once. In the authors' methods: Estimation of nucleated cell counts relied on the amplification of reference gene primers. Assay used: immunoSEQ multiplex PCR; TCRdb lists only in-frame clones, some missing. Clone size and V and J calls were adopted from that table, with D and trimming inferred from the DNA. The table lists about 150,000 clones, 80% to 85% of them singletons. The TCR sequence derives from a man between 25 and 39 years old with COVID-19, enrolled during active disease. Sequencing was performed on peripheral blood.

The DNA of the CDR3 is TGTGCCAGCAGCCAAACGGGGGTAACAGATACGCAGTATTTT. Translated: CASSQTGVTDTQYF. The chain carries TRBV6-5 and TRBJ2-3, with a possible D match to TRBD2 (6 bases). This CDR3 has 14 residues. Germline CDR1 reads MNHEY; CDR2 reads SVGAGI. V was trimmed by 6 bases and J by 3 bases, leaving 13 bases between them.